The 24 T cell receptor beta chains in this list originate from one sample, sequenced in a study of blood T cell repertoires in COVID-19. Assay used: immunoSEQ multiplex PCR; TCRdb lists only in-frame clones, some missing. The sample contains around 270,000 clones, approximately 90% of which appear only once. Material for sequencing was peripheral blood. The receptors were gathered from a man aged 55 to 69 who had recovered from COVID-19.

The V gene is TRBV9, the J gene TRBJ1-5; D is unresolved. The CDR3 loop spans 16 amino acids. Germline V CDR1 and CDR2: SGDLS, YYNGEE. V was cut by 0 bases and J by 7 bases, with 17 bases left in between. The CDR3 here is CASSVGRSNKNQPQHF. As DNA, the CDR3 is TGTGCCAGCAGCGTAGGCAGGTCAAACAAGAACCAGCCCCAGCATTTT. The variable domain in full, completed from reference TRBV9 and TRBJ1-5, reads DSGVTQTPKHLITATGQRVTLRCSPRSGDLSVYWYQQSLDQGLQFLIQYYNGEERAKGNILERFSAQQFPDLHSELNLSSLELGDSALYFCASSVGRSNKNQPQHFGDGTRLSIL.

This clone was observed a single time. The V call is TRBV7-9, the J call TRBJ2-2, with 9 bases identical to TRBD2. This CDR3 has 16 amino acids. From germline, CDR1 is SEHNR and CDR2 FQNEAQ (reference sequence). Unmatched junction bases numbered 6, after V lost 3 bases and J lost 4 bases. CDR3 amino acids: CASSFTSGGSTGELFF. The CDR3 bases are TGTGCCAGCAGCTTTACCAGCGGGGGGTCCACCGGGGAGCTGTTTTTT.

The chain joins TRBV9 to TRBJ2-2, with D tentatively TRBD2 (6 bases). The CDR3 sequence is 17 residues long. The ends were cut back, 0 bases at V and 4 bases at J, with 16 bases in the middle. Germline V gives CDR1 SGDLS, CDR2 YYNGEE. CDR3 in DNA: TGTGCCAGCAGCGTAGCCGGTACGGGGGTCGGCACCGGGGAGCTGTTTTTT. It codes for CASSVAGTGVGTGELFF. The full variable domain, with the rest looked up from reference TRBV9 and TRBJ2-2, is DSGVTQTPKHLITATGQRVTLRCSPRSGDLSVYWYQQSLDQGLQFLIQYYNGEERAKGNILERFSAQQFPDLHSELNLSSLELGDSALYFCASSVAGTGVGTGELFFGEGSRLTVL.

The genes are TRBV30 and TRBJ1-1; tentatively, D is TRBD1 (5 bases). Trimming took off 7 bases at V and 6 bases at J, with 15 bases between the two ends. Germline V CDR1 and CDR2: GTSNPN, SVGIG (reference sequence). The CDR3 loop spans 12 amino acids. This CDR3 is CAYTGGSAEAFF. CDR3 nucleotide sequence: TGTGCCTACACAGGCGGAAGCGCTGAAGCTTTCTTT.

The gene calls are TRBV5-4 and TRBJ2-7, with D perhaps TRBD1 (6 bases). The CDR3 runs to 17 residues. V dropped 0 bases and J dropped 2 bases, with 18 bases sitting between them. CDR1 and CDR2 from the germline V gene are SGHNT and YYREEE (reference sequence). The CDR3 sequence: CASSLGFTGPLPYEQYF. CDR3 DNA sequence: TGTGCCAGCAGCTTGGGTTTTACAGGGCCCCTTCCCTACGAGCAGTACTTC. Complete variable domain (other parts from reference TRBV5-4 and TRBJ2-7): ETGVTQSPTHLIKTRGQQVTLRCSSQSGHNTVSWYQQALGQGPQFIFQYYREEENGRGNFPPRFSGLQFPNYSSELNVNALELDDSALYLCASSLGFTGPLPYEQYFGPGTRLTVT.

The V and J genes are TRBV13 and TRBJ2-7, with a tentative D call TRBD2 (5 bases). The CDR3 covers 12 residues. V was shortened by 6 bases and J by 5 bases, with 11 bases between the two germline ends. Germline V gene data show CDR1 as PRHDT and CDR2 as FYEKMQ (reference sequence). DNA for the CDR3: TGTGCCAGCAGGTCGGGGTCCAACGAGCAGTACTTC. Translating it yields CASRSGSNEQYF.

This chain uses TRBV27 with TRBJ2-3; no definite D call. The CDR3 is made up of 14 amino acids. Germline assignment: CDR1 MNHEY and CDR2 SMNVEV (reference sequence). V lost 7 bases and J lost 2, with 13 bases in between. CDR3 sequence (DNA): TGTGCCAGCACTAAGCCCGGAGACACAGATACGCAGTATTTT. It codes for CASTKPGDTDTQYF.

The chain has TRBV9 and TRBJ2-7; 7 bases fit TRBD1. V lost 0 bases and J lost 1; bases outside the gene matches: 7. The CDR3 spans 16 residues. CDR1 is SGDLS, CDR2 YYNGEE, per germline. The CDR3 DNA is TGTGCCAGCAGCGTAGGATCAGGGGGTCAATCCTACGAGCAGTACTTC. Its protein is CASSVGSGGQSYEQYF. The full variable domain, in which reference TRBV9 and TRBJ2-7 provide the parts outside the CDR3, is DSGVTQTPKHLITATGQRVTLRCSPRSGDLSVYWYQQSLDQGLQFLIQYYNGEERAKGNILERFSAQQFPDLHSELNLSSLELGDSALYFCASSVGSGGQSYEQYFGPGTRLTVT.

V usage is TRBV7-2 and J usage is TRBJ2-6; TRBD2 might be the D (5 bases). CDR1 is SGHTA, CDR2 FQGNSA, per germline. The CDR3 contains 17 residues. V gave up 4 bases and J gave up 4 bases, with 17 bases separating them. As DNA, the CDR3 is TGTGCCAGCAGCTCCCCGGGCCGGGGAGTCGGGGCCAACGTCCTGACTTTC. Translating it yields CASSSPGRGVGANVLTF.

V and J are TRBV6-5 and TRBJ1-5; possibly TRBD1 for D (5 bases). CDR1 is MNHEY, CDR2 SVGAGI, per germline. Trimming took off 6 bases at V and 8 bases at J, with 17 bases between the two ends. CDR3 length: 14 residues. CDR3 residues: CASSRSRVEKPQHF. The CDR3 DNA reads TGTGCCAGCAGCCGCTCCAGGGTTGAGAAGCCCCAGCATTTT.

The J gene is TRBJ1-1, the V gene TRBV5-4, with TRBD1 identical over 8 bases. The CDR3 totals 14 residues. Germline V gene lookup returns CDR1 SGHNT and CDR2 YYREEE (reference sequence). Unmatched junction bases numbered 4, after V lost 6 bases and J lost 0 bases. The CDR3 loop reads CASTKDRVNTEAFF. The CDR3 DNA reads TGTGCCAGCACCAAGGACAGGGTGAACACTGAAGCTTTCTTT.

The V call is TRBV29-1, the J call TRBJ2-1; no definite D call. The CDR3 length is 16 residues. The V gene's germline CDR1 is SQVTM and CDR2 ANQGSEA. Deletions cut 5 bases from V and 0 bases from J, with 17 bases between. In DNA form, the CDR3 reads TGCAGCGTTTCCGACACCCAACCGAGCTCCTACAATGAGCAGTTCTTC. Translated, it gives CSVSDTQPSSYNEQFF.

V and J are TRBV5-1 and TRBJ2-5; 15 nucleotides match TRBD2. Germline CDR1 is SGHRS and CDR2 is YFSETQ. V was pared by 4 bases and J by 1 base, with 5 bases of the junction left unmatched. This CDR3 spans 17 amino acids. The CDR3 nucleotides read TGCGCCAGCAGCCTGGGACTAGCGGGGGGCTTCCAAGAGACCCAGTACTTC. It translates to CASSLGLAGGFQETQYF.

The chain uses TRBV12-3 or TRBV12-4 and TRBJ2-1, with D unresolved. Trimming removed 3 bases at V and 3 bases at J, with 6 bases between. The CDR3 covers 13 residues. Written as DNA, the CDR3 is TGTGCCAGCAGTTTCCAGGACTACAATGAGCAGTTCTTC. Amino acids: CASSFQDYNEQFF.

V gene TRBV4-1 combines with J gene TRBJ2-1, with 9 nucleotides matching TRBD2. J was trimmed by 5 bases and V by 5 bases; bases with no gene match: 13. This CDR3 has 17 residues. Per the germline V gene, CDR1 is MGHRA and CDR2 is YSYEKL. The CDR3 spells CASSASPSGGTNNEQFF. CDR3 sequence (DNA): TGCGCCAGCAGCGCCTCGCCCAGCGGGGGGACTAACAATGAGCAGTTCTTC.

The rearrangement uses TRBV11-2 and TRBJ2-7; D unresolved. CDR1 is SGHAT, CDR2 FQNNGV, per germline. The V end lost 3 bases, the J end lost 5 bases, and 5 bases lay between the germline ends. This CDR3 region has 11 residues. This CDR3 reads CASSFADEQYF. DNA for the CDR3: TGTGCCAGCAGCTTTGCAGACGAGCAGTACTTC.

The J gene is TRBJ2-7, the V gene TRBV27; 8 bases match TRBD1. CDR3 size: 15 residues. Germline lookup yields CDR1 MNHEY and CDR2 SMNVEV (reference sequence). Germline trimming cut 3 bases from V and 5 bases from J; bases unmatched to any gene: 9. CDR3: CASSFRGPQSDEQYF. CDR3 DNA sequence: TGTGCCAGCAGTTTCAGGGGGCCCCAGTCCGACGAGCAGTACTTC.

The V call is TRBV9, the J call TRBJ2-4; no clear D. Trimming took off 0 bases at V and 6 bases at J, with 7 bases between the two ends. Germline values: CDR1 SGDLS, CDR2 YYNGEE. The CDR3 has 13 amino acids. The CDR3 DNA is TGTGCCAGCAGCGTAGGCGGCTCAAACATTCAGTACTTC. Translated, it gives CASSVGGSNIQYF.

J is TRBJ2-3 and V is TRBV3-1 (or the pseudogene TRBV3-2), with 10 bases that match TRBD2. V lost 2 bases, J lost 7 bases, and 6 bases stayed unmatched. The CDR3 is made up of 15 amino acids. The germline CDR1 and CDR2 sequences are LGHDT and YNNKEL (reference sequence). The chain's CDR3 is CASSQKAGGPNTQYF. CDR3 DNA: TGTGCCAGCAGCCAAAAAGCGGGGGGGCCGAATACGCAGTATTTT.

CDR3 nucleotides: TGCGCCAGCAGCTCTAGCGGGGTAGGAGATACGCAGTATTTT. Translation: CASSSSGVGDTQYF. The chain carries TRBV5-1 and TRBJ2-3, with 9 bases that match TRBD2. V shed 3 bases and J 5 bases; nucleotides not matched to a gene: 4. Germline V gene data show CDR1 as SGHRS and CDR2 as YFSETQ. This CDR3 spans 14 amino acids.

The genes are TRBV2 and TRBJ1-6; TRBD1 matches at 8 bases. The CDR3 extends over 15 amino acids. Germline CDR1 reads SNHLY; CDR2 reads FYNNEI. V dropped 3 bases and J dropped 13; count of bases not matched to a gene: 11. CDR3 in DNA: TGTGCCAGCAGTGACAACAGGGGGATTTGGGTTCCCCTCCACTTT. This encodes CASSDNRGIWVPLHF.

A single count supports this clone. The V gene is TRBV27, the J gene TRBJ1-5; a possible D gene is TRBD1 (6 bases). The CDR3 has 15 amino acids. CDR1 MNHEY and CDR2 SMNVEV come from the germline V gene (reference sequence). V was shortened by 5 bases and J by 2 bases, with 13 bases between the two germline ends. The DNA of the CDR3 is TGTGCCAGCAGTCCTACAGGGTTGGGCAATCAGCCCCAGCATTTT. Encoded protein: CASSPTGLGNQPQHF.

This clone came up once. The rearrangement joins TRBV5-8 to TRBJ2-5; a possible D gene is TRBD2 (5 bases). This CDR3 has 16 amino acids. CDR1 and CDR2 (germline): SGHTS, YDEGEE. The V end lost 4 bases, the J end lost 4 bases, and 20 bases lay between the germline ends. The CDR3 coding sequence is TGTGCCAGCAGCGACCGGGGAAGAAACGTAGGAGAGACCCAGTACTTC. It encodes CASSDRGRNVGETQYF. Complete variable domain (other parts from reference TRBV5-8 and TRBJ2-5): EAGVTQSPTHLIKTRGQQATLRCSPISGHTSVYWYQQALGLGLQFLLWYDEGEERNRGNFPPRFSGRQFPNYSSELNVNALELEDSALYLCASSDRGRNVGETQYFGPGTRLLVL.

The genes are TRBV5-4 and TRBJ1-2, with TRBD1 matching over 9 bases. There are 15 residues in the CDR3. From germline, CDR1 is SGHNT and CDR2 YYREEE (reference sequence). J was trimmed by 6 bases and V by 3 bases; bases with no gene match: 9. CDR3 sequence reads: CASSSGTGRVDGYTF. CDR3 DNA: TGTGCCAGCAGCTCCGGGACAGGGAGGGTCGATGGCTACACCTTC.